The 27 T cell receptor beta chains presented below share a single source sample, sequenced in a study of long-term antiretroviral therapy in people with HIV. Survey level was the resolution at which the v3.0 immunoSEQ assay ran. Here immunoSEQ multiplex PCR was the method, and the copy in TCRdb shows in-frame clones only, minus some. Found here are about 28,000 clones, approximately 93% of them singletons; the top ten hold 10%. The sample was unsorted PBMCs, taken 6.2 years after starting antiretroviral therapy. Receptors were obtained from a man in his forties or fifties with HIV.

The chain employs TRBV6-1 and TRBJ2-1; D not resolved. The V and J ends lost 2 bases and 10 bases respectively, with 12 bases between them. The CDR3 runs to 13 residues. Germline V gene lookup returns CDR1 MNHNS and CDR2 SASEGT. The CDR3 DNA sequence: TGTGCCAGCAGTGAATCCGGGCAAAGAGAGCAGTTCTTC. It specifies CASSESGQREQFF.

This clone was seen only once. CDR3 nucleotides: TGTGCCAGCAGCTTAGGCCTGGGCGGGGTCGAGACCCAGTACTTC. It specifies CASSLGLGGVETQYF. The V and J genes are TRBV11-3 and TRBJ2-5; TRBD2 is a possible D gene (6 bases). Germline loops: CDR1 SGHNT, CDR2 YENEEA. The CDR3 consists of 15 residues. Trimming took off 1 base at V and 5 bases at J, with 14 bases between the two ends.

The CDR3 loop is CASTSGNEQFF. In nucleotides, the CDR3 is TGCGCCAGCACCTCCGGAAATGAGCAGTTCTTC. The chain couples TRBV10-2 to TRBJ2-1; D is undetermined. Trimming cost V 7 bases and J 7 bases, with 8 bases left between them. This CDR3 contains 11 residues. The germline V gene encodes CDR1 WSHSY and CDR2 SAAADI.

This chain joins TRBV9 and TRBJ1-3; D is unresolved. This CDR3 spans 15 amino acids. Germline CDR1 and CDR2: SGDLS and YYNGEE. V was shortened by 0 bases and J by 2 bases, with 9 bases between the two germline ends. The CDR3 spells CASSVEQQAGNTIYF. The CDR3 DNA sequence: TGTGCCAGCAGCGTAGAGCAGCAGGCTGGAAACACCATATATTTT.

The gene calls are TRBV10-2 and TRBJ1-2; D perhaps matches TRBD1 (5 bases). With 7 bases removed from V and 8 bases from J, the gap between germline ends came to 20 bases. This CDR3 spans 14 amino acids. Germline lookup yields CDR1 WSHSY and CDR2 SAAADI. The CDR3 DNA is TGCGCCAGCAAGGGGTTACATGGGGTTTTCGGCTACACCTTC. As protein: CASKGLHGVFGYTF.

The genes are TRBV10-3 and TRBJ2-6; D gene ambiguous. V lost 4 bases to trimming and J lost 4 bases, with 11 bases between them. The CDR3 length is 15 residues. Germline V gene sequence: CDR1 ENHRY, CDR2 SYGVKD. The CDR3, as DNA: TGTGCCATCAGTGGGGCGCCTCGGGGGGCCAACGTCCTGACTTTC. Protein product: CAISGAPRGANVLTF.

The chain uses TRBV15 and TRBJ1-2; TRBD1 agrees at 9 bases. The CDR3 contains 15 residues. V was clipped by 0 bases and J by 8 bases; unmatched bases: 7. In germline, CDR1 is LNHNV, CDR2 YYDKDF (reference sequence). This chain's CDR3 is CATSRDLGTGNGYTF. CDR3 DNA: TGTGCCACCAGCAGAGATCTTGGGACAGGGAACGGCTACACCTTC.

The chain recombines TRBV30 with TRBJ2-7; D gene ambiguous. The CDR3 extends over 13 amino acids. Germline loops: CDR1 GTSNPN, CDR2 SVGIG (reference sequence). The V and J ends lost 2 bases and 6 bases respectively, with 14 bases between them. This chain's CDR3 is CAWSPGPRSEQYF. CDR3 DNA sequence: TGTGCCTGGAGTCCCGGGCCCCGGTCCGAGCAGTACTTC.

This sequence joins TRBV4-2 and TRBJ2-5; possibly TRBD1 for D (5 bases). The ends were cut back, 1 base at V and 1 base at J, with 10 bases in the middle. Germline CDR1 is LGHNA and CDR2 is YNFKEQ. This CDR3 is 15 amino acids long. Written as DNA, the CDR3 is TGTGCCAGCAGCCAAGGCCCCCAGGGCCAAGAGACCCAGTACTTC. Its protein is CASSQGPQGQETQYF.

V is TRBV6-6 and J is TRBJ1-5; D gene ambiguous. V lost 4 bases to trimming and J lost 4 bases, with 11 bases between them. Germline V gene lookup returns CDR1 MNHNY and CDR2 SVGAGI (reference sequence). The CDR3 is 14 amino acids. The CDR3 reads CASSSDLSNQPQHF. As DNA, the CDR3 is TGTGCCAGCAGTTCGGATTTATCAAATCAGCCCCAGCATTTT.

The chain employs TRBV13 and TRBJ1-4; possibly TRBD1 for D (5 bases). The CDR3 has 15 amino acids. Trimming removed 5 bases from V and 3 bases from J, with 13 bases in between. The germline V gene encodes CDR1 PRHDT and CDR2 FYEKMQ (reference sequence). CDR3 nucleotides: TGTGCCAGCAGCCCCGGGGGTTATCCTAATGAAAAACTGTTTTTT. It codes for CASSPGGYPNEKLFF.

The V call is TRBV6-4, the J call TRBJ2-2; 7 bases align to TRBD1. Trimming removed 5 bases from V and 7 bases from J; junction bases left unmatched: 4. The length of the CDR3 is 13 residues. The germline CDR1 and CDR2 sequences are MRHNA and SNTAGT. The DNA of the CDR3 is TGTGCCAGCAGTAAGACAGGGATCGGGGAGCTGTTTTTT. Translated: CASSKTGIGELFF.

This clone was observed once. The chain recombines TRBV19 with TRBJ2-5, with D possibly matching TRBD1 (5 bases). This CDR3 has 13 residues. The germline V gene has CDR1 LNHDA and CDR2 SQIVND (reference sequence). Trimming removed 4 bases from V and 5 bases from J, with 11 bases in between. The CDR3 nucleotides read TGTGCCAGTAGTAAAACACCAGGGGAGACCCAGTACTTC. Protein: CASSKTPGETQYF.

This clone was seen just once. V and J are TRBV29-1 and TRBJ1-1; 7 nucleotides line up with TRBD1. V lost 8 bases, J lost 5 bases, and 8 bases stayed unmatched. Germline V gene sequence: CDR1 SQVTM, CDR2 ANQGSEA. CDR3 length equals 12 residues. The CDR3 here is CSTTGRGTEAFF. The CDR3 DNA reads TGCAGCACGACAGGGAGAGGAACTGAAGCTTTCTTT. The whole variable domain, remainder taken from reference TRBV29-1 and TRBJ1-1, is SAVISQKPSRDICQRGTSLTIQCQVDSQVTMMFWYRQQPGQSLTLIATANQGSEATYESGFVIDKFPISRPNLTFSTLTVSNMSPEDSSIYLCSTTGRGTEAFFGQGTRLTVV.

The chain uses TRBV5-1 and TRBJ1-3; D perhaps matches TRBD1 (5 bases). V lost 5 bases and J 0 bases, leaving 12 bases between the germline ends. Germline assignment: CDR1 SGHRS and CDR2 YFSETQ. CDR3 length: 15 amino acids. The CDR3 bases are TGCGCCAGCAGATTCGACAGAACCTCTGGAAACACCATATATTTT. Its protein is CASRFDRTSGNTIYF.

The chain joins TRBV2 to TRBJ1-5; unclear D gene. The CDR3 runs to 17 residues. Germline V gene lookup returns CDR1 SNHLY and CDR2 FYNNEI. Trimming stripped 4 bases from V and 6 bases from J, with 22 bases between. The CDR3 DNA reads as TGTGCCAGCAGTGCCCGAAGGGCAGGAGGATTTAGTCAGCCCCAGCATTTT. Protein: CASSARRAGGFSQPQHF.

The chain has TRBV9 and TRBJ1-1, with 8 bases lining up with TRBD1. The CDR3 spans 12 residues. J lost 7 bases, V lost 3 bases, and 2 bases had no gene match. Germline assignment: CDR1 SGDLS and CDR2 YYNGEE. CDR3 sequence (DNA): TGTGCCAGCAGCGATACAGGGGGTGAAGCTTTCTTT. Translation: CASSDTGGEAFF.

This clone has more than one count but fewer than ten. The CDR3 DNA sequence: TGTGCCAGCAATCGGACAGCAAGCAGCTATGGCTACACCTTC. Protein sequence: CASNRTASSYGYTF. The chain joins TRBV6-4 to TRBJ1-2; D perhaps matches TRBD1 (6 bases). Germline V CDR1 and CDR2: MRHNA, SNTAGT. This CDR3 comprises 14 residues. Trimming stripped 7 bases from V and 4 bases from J, with 16 bases between.

The chain carries TRBV19 and TRBJ2-3; TRBD2 aligns across 7 bases. Germline CDR1 and CDR2: LNHDA and SQIVND (reference sequence). There are 14 residues in the CDR3. J gave up 3 bases and V 6 bases, and 6 bases lay outside the gene matches. The CDR3 DNA is TGTGCCAGTAGCCTGCTGGGGGGGACAGATACGCAGTATTTT. Translated, it gives CASSLLGGTDTQYF. The entire variable domain, with the rest obtained from reference TRBV19 and TRBJ2-3, is as follows: DGGITQSPKYLFRKEGQNVTLSCEQNLNHDAMYWYRQDPGQGLRLIYYSQIVNDFQKGDIAEGYSVSREKKESFPLTVTSAQKNPTAFYLCASSLLGGTDTQYFGPGTRLTVL.

The gene calls are TRBV4-1 and TRBJ2-2; 9 bases fit TRBD1. The CDR3 sequence is 17 residues long. Germline-derived CDR1 and CDR2 are MGHRA and YSYEKL. V lost 3 bases to trimming and J lost 7 bases; unmatched junction nucleotides: 12. The CDR3 region has the DNA TGCGCCAGCAGCCAGACCCGGGACAGGGTGGTTTTCGGGGAGCTGTTTTTT. This codes for CASSQTRDRVVFGELFF.

The chain is built from TRBV5-1 and TRBJ1-3; D is unclear. The CDR3 runs 16 residues. The V gene lost 3 bases and the J gene lost 2 bases, with 15 bases spanning the gap. The V gene's germline CDR1 is SGHRS and CDR2 YFSETQ. CDR3 bases: TGCGCCAGCAGCTCCCCAACCGGGGTAGCTGGAAACACCATATATTTT. Encoded protein: CASSSPTGVAGNTIYF.

This chain uses TRBV6-1 with TRBJ2-2, with TRBD2 matching 10 bases. The CDR3 covers 19 residues. The V and J ends lost 2 bases and 2 bases, in that order; junction bases with no gene match: 11. CDR1 is MNHNS and CDR2 is SASEGT in the germline V gene. The CDR3 DNA sequence: TGTGCCAGCAGTGAACGGTTATGGCTAGCGGGGGCTAACACCGGGGAGCTGTTTTTT. It codes for CASSERLWLAGANTGELFF.

V and J are TRBV18 and TRBJ2-2, with 8 positions matching TRBD1. Per the germline V gene, CDR1 is KGHSH and CDR2 is LQKENI. This CDR3 comprises 16 residues. The V and J ends lost 3 bases and 4 bases, in that order; junction bases with no gene match: 7. The CDR3 nucleotides read TGTGCCAGCTCACCTATCGGTACAGGGGGCACCGGGGAGCTGTTTTTT. This encodes CASSPIGTGGTGELFF. The full variable domain, completed using reference TRBV18 and TRBJ2-2, is NAGVMQNPRHLVRRRGQEARLRCSPMKGHSHVYWYRQLPEEGLKFMVYLQKENIIDESGMPKERFSAEFPKEGPSILRIQQVVRGDSAAYFCASSPIGTGGTGELFFGEGSRLTVL.

DNA for the CDR3: TGCGCCAGCAGCTTAGATATGGGGCAGAACACTGAAGCTTTCTTT. This encodes CASSLDMGQNTEAFF. V is TRBV5-1 and J is TRBJ1-1; weak D call: TRBD1 (5 bases). Germline CDR1 reads SGHRS; CDR2 reads YFSETQ. V lost 2 bases and J lost 1, with 12 bases in between. This CDR3 has 15 amino acids.

Regarding this clone: An end of the junction does not agree with germline; a read error may underlie this. This chain connects TRBV7-7 to TRBJ2-1, with D possibly TRBD2 on 6 matching bases. The CDR3 consists of 13 residues. Germline V gives CDR1 SSHAT, CDR2 FNYEAQ (reference sequence). CDR3: CASSLGRRDEQFF. The CDR3 DNA reads as TGTGCTAGCAGCTTAGGGAGGAGGGATGAGCAGTTCTTC.

The rearrangement links TRBV25-1 to TRBJ1-2; D is perhaps TRBD1 (5 bases). Per the germline V gene, CDR1 is MGHDK and CDR2 is SYGVNS. The V end lost 3 bases, the J end lost 8 bases, and 16 bases lay between the germline ends. CDR3 length equals 14 residues. The CDR3 region has the DNA TGTGCCAGCAGTGATGGGACTTTCCCCCAAGGCTACACCTTC. It encodes CASSDGTFPQGYTF.

In its sample, this clone was seen once. CDR3 sequence (DNA): TGTGCCATCAGCCCCGGGACTAGCGGGAGATTGGCCTACGAGCAGTACTTC. This sequence encodes CAISPGTSGRLAYEQYF. The chain uses TRBV10-3 and TRBJ2-7; TRBD2 aligns across 14 bases. CDR1 is ENHRY, CDR2 SYGVKD, per germline. The CDR3 length is 17 residues. Trimming removed 6 bases from V and 2 bases from J; junction bases left unmatched: 9.